This T cell receptor (beta chain) was documented in a study of T-cell reconstitution after alpha-beta-depleted transplantation in children (TCRdb year 2016). Concerning the study at large: Using TCR repertoire profiling, the study followed T-cell immune reconstitution in a quantitative way in children after TCRalphabeta/CD19-depleted allogeneic hematopoietic cell transplantation.

CDR1 and CDR2 (LGHNA, YNFKEQ) derive from the germline V gene. V trim: 2 bases; J trim: 0 bases; unmatched bases: 6. Reading from cysteine to phenylalanine, the CDR3 counts 17 amino acids. Only CDR3 DNA is held: 51 bases, read in frame from base 1. As to this clonotype: No cognate antigen has been identified for it. The sample holds no much larger clone one base away, and base qualities are not on file.

The library was prepared using PCR. The instrument given in TCRdb is Illumina HiSeq 2500. TCR libraries were prepared with molecular barcoding, using unique molecular identifiers to normalize TCRbeta repertoire quantification. TCRdb's own reprocessing of the public reads used fastp at Q25 and MiXCR and kept productive beta chains. Each CDR3 protein gets just one entry, which takes the most common genes and DNA from the rows behind it. This sample holds about 610,000 distinct CDR3 sequences; roughly a tenth were observed only once. Less than 5% of the sample lies in the top ten. Rearrangement joined TRBV4-2 to TRBJ2-3, and TRBD2 aligns with 9 junction nucleotides. The sequencing used PBMCs from the stem cell graft donor, collected from the stem cell graft. The sequence was obtained from a human donor who donated a stem cell graft to a child with acute myeloid leukemia. The CDR3 here reads CASSQSLLAGSTDTQYF. The DNA sequence reads TGTGCCAGCAGCCAAAGTTTACTAGCGGGCAGCACAGATACGCAGTATTTT.